This is a list of T cell receptor beta chains from one sample in a study of response to subunit inactivated influenza vaccine. TCRdb fed the RT-PCR reads into MiXCR, producing one record per CDR3 protein. The sample has 150,000 to 200,000 distinct CDR3 sequences, about 12% seen once. This sample was shared with a second study, whose subject was T cells expressing NK-cell markers.

This material consisted of CD8+ T cells sorted from PBMCs, taken 11 to 12 days after vaccination. Receptor source: a man between 50 and 59 years old who received an inactivated influenza vaccine. Both conserved end residues are part of each CDR3. Fields, in order: V gene, J gene, D gene, clone size, CDR3 protein, CDR3 DNA. A D gene is named only where the DNA matches it firmly. The size field is filled for only some rows; it gives once, few, many or a size class.

>TRBV24-1|TRBJ2-1|TRBD2|few
CATSDPPSGRVEQFF
TGTGCCACCAGTGACCCTCCTAGCGGGAGGGTCGAGCAGTTCTTC
>TRBV4-3|TRBJ1-2|.|few
CASSQDRQNYGYTF
TGCGCCAGCAGCCAAGATCGACAGAACTATGGCTACACCTTC
>TRBV27|TRBJ2-7|.|.
CASSPTPAGAAYEQYF
TGTGCCAGCAGTCCGACCCCAGCAGGGGCGGCCTACGAGCAGTACTTC
>TRBV6-2/TRBV6-3|TRBJ1-1|.|.
CASSKEYTEAFF
TGTGCCAGCAGCAAGGAGTACACTGAAGCTTTCTTT
>TRBV7-9|TRBJ2-5|TRBD2|.
CASSLAGLAGQETQYF
TGTGCCAGCAGCTTAGCGGGTCTAGCGGGGCAAGAGACCCAGTACTTC
>TRBV2|TRBJ2-3|.|few
CASSESDTQYF
TGTGCCAGCAGTGAGTCAGATACGCAGTATTTT
>TRBV10-3|TRBJ1-5|TRBD1|few
CAISEPAGDRDQPQHF
TGTGCCATCAGTGAGCCGGCGGGGGACAGGGATCAGCCCCAGCATTTT
>TRBV12-3/TRBV12-4|TRBJ2-3|TRBD1|.
CASSLALWDSHSTDTQYF
TGTGCCAGCAGTTTAGCGCTCTGGGACAGCCATAGCACAGATACGCAGTATTTT
>TRBV6-2/TRBV6-3|TRBJ2-7|TRBD2|few
CAISSGSRYEQYF
TGTGCCATTTCTAGCGGGAGTCGCTACGAGCAGTACTTC
>TRBV3-1|TRBJ2-7|TRBD1|many
CASSQIGGRFSYEQYF
TGTGCCAGCAGCCAAATAGGGGGCCGGTTTTCCTACGAGCAGTACTTC
>TRBV18|TRBJ2-7|.|few
CASSPLGTYEQYF
TGTGCCAGCTCACCTCTAGGTACCTACGAGCAGTACTTC
>TRBV7-9|TRBJ1-2|.|.
CASTSHFAGYTF
TGTGCCAGCACCTCCCACTTTGCTGGCTACACCTTC
>TRBV15|TRBJ2-1|.|few
CATSRVWGLPYNEQFF
TGTGCCACCAGCAGAGTTTGGGGACTCCCCTACAATGAGCAGTTCTTC
>TRBV9|TRBJ1-2|.|few
CASSVTGDYGYTF
TGTGCCAGCAGCGTAACGGGCGACTATGGCTACACCTTC
>TRBV27|TRBJ2-5|.|few
CASRSWDLGETQYF
TGTGCCAGCAGGTCCTGGGACTTGGGGGAGACCCAGTACTTC
>TRBV7-9|TRBJ2-3|.|few
CASSPMDTQYF
TGTGCCAGCAGCCCCATGGATACGCAGTATTTT
>TRBV4-1|TRBJ2-7|.|.
CASSQASGDLGVYEQYF
TGCGCCAGCAGCCAAGCTTCAGGTGACCTAGGGGTCTACGAGCAGTACTTC
>TRBV25-1|TRBJ2-5|TRBD1|.
CASRTGLETQYF
TGTGCCAGCAGGACAGGGCTGGAGACCCAGTACTTC
>TRBV3-1|TRBJ2-4|.|.
CASSQDYAVKGVNIQYF
TGTGCCAGCAGCCAAGATTATGCGGTTAAAGGTGTAAACATTCAGTACTTC
>TRBV7-9|TRBJ2-3|.|few
CASSLGAVEKYF
TGTGCCAGCAGCTTAGGGGCGGTGGAGAAGTATTTT
>TRBV6-5|TRBJ1-1|.|few
CASSYTFRVESTEAFF
TGTGCCAGCAGTTACACCTTCAGGGTGGAAAGCACTGAAGCTTTCTTT
>TRBV5-5|TRBJ2-2|TRBD1|few
CASSHRGSGGELFF
TGTGCCAGCAGCCACAGGGGTTCAGGCGGGGAGCTGTTTTTT
>TRBV4-3|TRBJ2-5|.|many
CASSHNLQETQYF
TGCGCCAGCAGCCATAACCTCCAAGAGACCCAGTACTTC
>TRBV29-1|TRBJ2-7|TRBD1|many
CSVHTTGTGSYEQYF
TGCAGCGTCCACACAACCGGGACAGGGTCCTACGAGCAGTACTTC
>TRBV4-3|TRBJ2-1|.|.
CASSALLGVNERQFF
TGCGCCAGCAGCGCCCTATTGGGGGTCAATGAGCGGCAGTTCTTC
>TRBV5-1|TRBJ2-1|.|.
CASSLGNFDEQFF
TGCGCCAGCAGCTTGGGAAATTTTGATGAGCAGTTCTTC
>TRBV16|TRBJ2-2|.|many
CASSQWLGTTGELFF
TGTGCCAGCAGCCAATGGCTGGGGACCACCGGGGAGCTGTTTTTT
>TRBV2|TRBJ1-1|TRBD1|few
CASRDRVTEAFF
TGTGCCAGCAGGGACAGGGTAACTGAAGCTTTCTTT
>TRBV5-1|TRBJ2-7|TRBD2|.
CASSLVGTSNEQYF
TGCGCCAGCAGCTTGGTGGGGACTAGCAACGAGCAGTACTTC
>TRBV29-1|TRBJ1-1|.|.
CSVVGRGNTEAFF
TGCAGCGTTGTCGGCAGGGGGAACACTGAAGCTTTCTTT
>TRBV7-9|TRBJ2-3|.|few
CASSPSLRNEVTDTQYF
TGTGCCAGCAGCCCCTCCCTCAGGAATGAAGTAACAGATACGCAGTATTTT
>TRBV20-1|TRBJ2-7|.|few
CSASPPDFTSYEQYF
TGCAGTGCTAGTCCCCCAGACTTTACCTCCTACGAGCAGTACTTC
>TRBV28|TRBJ2-5|TRBD2|many
CASSAVGTSGGAFRETQYF
TGTGCCAGCAGTGCGGTCGGGACTAGCGGGGGGGCATTTAGAGAGACCCAGTACTTC
>TRBV6-2/TRBV6-3|TRBJ2-7|.|many
CASSYVSVPPREQYF
TGTGCCAGCAGTTACGTCTCGGTCCCCCCGCGCGAGCAGTACTTC
>TRBV7-9|TRBJ2-3|.|.
CASSHRHRPDTQYF
TGTGCCAGCAGCCACAGACACCGACCAGATACGCAGTATTTT
>TRBV28|TRBJ2-1|TRBD2|.
CASSRRLAPDEQFF
TGTGCCAGCAGCCGGCGACTAGCCCCCGATGAGCAGTTCTTC
>TRBV6-5|TRBJ2-2|TRBD1|.
CASSYTTGGDTGELFF
TGTGCCAGCAGTTACACGACAGGGGGGGACACCGGGGAGCTGTTTTTT
>TRBV27|TRBJ2-5|TRBD2|.
CASSLGTSGSSETQYF
TGTGCCAGCAGTTTAGGGACTAGCGGGAGTTCAGAGACCCAGTACTTC
>TRBV5-6|TRBJ2-1|TRBD1|.
CASSQPGTGSSYNEQFF
TGTGCCAGCAGCCAGCCCGGGACAGGGAGCTCCTACAATGAGCAGTTCTTC
>TRBV6-2/TRBV6-3|TRBJ2-1|TRBD2|few
CASSYSREVQSYNEQFF
TGTGCCAGCAGTTACTCGCGGGAGGTCCAGTCCTACAATGAGCAGTTCTTC
>TRBV29-1|TRBJ2-2|.|few
CSVARATGELFF
TGCAGCGTTGCCAGGGCCACCGGGGAGCTGTTTTTT
>TRBV28|TRBJ1-1|.|few
CASSSHRPGLNTEAFF
TGTGCCAGCAGTTCGCATCGACCGGGACTGAACACTGAAGCTTTCTTT
>TRBV11-2|TRBJ2-1|.|few
CASSLLLRALYNEQFF
TGTGCCAGCAGCTTATTATTACGGGCACTTTACAATGAGCAGTTCTTC
>TRBV20-1|TRBJ2-7|TRBD1|.
CSARDRQGIYEQYF
TGCAGTGCTAGAGATAGACAGGGGATCTACGAGCAGTACTTC
>TRBV6-2/TRBV6-3|TRBJ2-7|.|few
CASSHRSYEQYF
TGTGCCAGCAGTCACCGCTCCTACGAGCAGTACTTC
>TRBV4-3|TRBJ1-1|.|many
CASSRGAHTEAFF
TGCGCCAGCAGCCGGGGGGCCCACACTGAAGCTTTCTTT
>TRBV7-9|TRBJ2-3|.|.
CASSFGLYAGTQYF
TGTGCCAGCAGCTTCGGCCTATACGCGGGTACGCAGTATTTT
>TRBV29-1|TRBJ2-1|.|few
CSVERPPIDNEQFF
TGCAGCGTTGAAAGGCCGCCAATCGACAATGAGCAGTTCTTC
>TRBV12-3/TRBV12-4|TRBJ2-3|TRBD2|.
CASSFWLAGSTDTQYF
TGTGCCAGCAGTTTCTGGCTAGCGGGGAGCACAGATACGCAGTATTTT
>TRBV7-9|TRBJ2-1|TRBD1|.
CASSSLAGTGFDEQFF
TGTGCCAGCTCTTCACTGGCCGGGACAGGGTTCGATGAGCAGTTCTTC
>TRBV5-8|TRBJ2-7|.|.
CASSLVGRVVYEQYF
TGTGCCAGCAGCTTGGTAGGCAGGGTGGTTTACGAGCAGTACTTC
>TRBV2|TRBJ2-2|TRBD2|.
CARHSGGQGTGELFF
TGTGCCAGGCATAGCGGGGGGCAGGGCACCGGGGAGCTGTTTTTT
>TRBV4-3|TRBJ1-2|.|few
CASSSYGGAGYGYTF
TGCGCCAGCAGCTCATATGGGGGCGCGGGCTATGGCTACACCTTC
>TRBV7-6|TRBJ1-3|TRBD1|many
CASSFGQGLSGNTIYF
TGTGCCAGCAGCTTCGGACAGGGTTTGTCTGGAAACACCATATATTTT